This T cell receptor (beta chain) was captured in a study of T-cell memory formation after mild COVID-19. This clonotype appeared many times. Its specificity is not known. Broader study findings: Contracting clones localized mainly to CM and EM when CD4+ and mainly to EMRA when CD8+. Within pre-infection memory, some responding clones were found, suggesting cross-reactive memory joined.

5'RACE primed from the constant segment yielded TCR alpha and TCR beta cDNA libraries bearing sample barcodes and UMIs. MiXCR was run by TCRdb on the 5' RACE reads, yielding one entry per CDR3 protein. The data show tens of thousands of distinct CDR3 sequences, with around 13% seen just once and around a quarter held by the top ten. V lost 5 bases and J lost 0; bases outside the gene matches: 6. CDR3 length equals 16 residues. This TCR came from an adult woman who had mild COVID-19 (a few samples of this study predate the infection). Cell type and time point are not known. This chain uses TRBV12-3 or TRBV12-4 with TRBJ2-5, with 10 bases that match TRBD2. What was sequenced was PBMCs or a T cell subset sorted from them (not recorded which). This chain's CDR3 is CASSPSGLAHQETQYF. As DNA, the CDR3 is TGTGCCAGCAGTCCCTCGGGACTAGCGCACCAAGAGACCCAGTACTTC.